The following is a T cell receptor (beta chain) sequence with its context. This specimen belongs to a study of blood T cell repertoires in COVID-19. Sequencing was performed with immunoSEQ multiplex PCR; in TCRdb, only in-frame clones are kept and a portion is missing. The data contain more than 50,000 clones, 74% of them singletons. Looked up from germline, CDR1 is MGHRA and CDR2 is YSYEKL. This CDR3 comprises 14 residues. V gave up 4 bases and J gave up 4 bases, with 13 bases separating them. The chain recombines TRBV4-1 with TRBJ1-1; D possibly corresponds to TRBD1 (5 bases). Sample: peripheral blood. This clonotype was sampled from an elderly woman with acute or convalescent COVID-19. The CDR3 region is CASSRGSLGTEAFF. CDR3 in DNA: TGCGCCAGCAGCCGGGGCAGTTTGGGCACTGAAGCTTTCTTT.